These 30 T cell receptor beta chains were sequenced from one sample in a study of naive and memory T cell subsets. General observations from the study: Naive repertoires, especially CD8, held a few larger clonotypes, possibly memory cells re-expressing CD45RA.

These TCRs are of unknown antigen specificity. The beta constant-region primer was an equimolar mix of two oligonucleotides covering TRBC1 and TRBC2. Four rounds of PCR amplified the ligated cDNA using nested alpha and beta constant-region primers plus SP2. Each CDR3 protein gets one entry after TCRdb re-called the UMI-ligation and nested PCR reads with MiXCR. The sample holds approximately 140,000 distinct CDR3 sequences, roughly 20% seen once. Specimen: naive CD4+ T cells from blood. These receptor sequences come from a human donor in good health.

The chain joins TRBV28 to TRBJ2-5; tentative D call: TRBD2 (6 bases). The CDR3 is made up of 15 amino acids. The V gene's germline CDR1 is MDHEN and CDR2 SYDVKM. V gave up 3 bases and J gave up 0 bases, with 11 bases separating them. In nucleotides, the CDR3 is TGTGCCAGCAGTTTCCGCGGGATGTACCAAGAGACCCAGTACTTC. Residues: CASSFRGMYQETQYF.

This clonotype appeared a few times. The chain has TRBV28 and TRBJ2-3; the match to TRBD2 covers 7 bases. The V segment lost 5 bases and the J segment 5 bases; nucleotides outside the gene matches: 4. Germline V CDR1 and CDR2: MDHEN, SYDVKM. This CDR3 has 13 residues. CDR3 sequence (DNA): TGTGCCAGCAGTCGGCGGGAGTTAGATACGCAGTATTTT. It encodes CASSRRELDTQYF.

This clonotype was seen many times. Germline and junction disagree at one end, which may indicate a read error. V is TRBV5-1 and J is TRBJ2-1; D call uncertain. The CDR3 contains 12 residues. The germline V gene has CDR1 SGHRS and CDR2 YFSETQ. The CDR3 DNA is TGTGCCAGCAGCCGAGACTACAATGAGCAGTTCTTC. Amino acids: CASSRDYNEQFF.

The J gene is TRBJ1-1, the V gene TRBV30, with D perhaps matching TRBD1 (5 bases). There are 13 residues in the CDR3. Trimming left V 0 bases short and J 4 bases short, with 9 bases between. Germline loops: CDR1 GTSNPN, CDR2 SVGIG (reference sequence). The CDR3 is CAWSVRGGTEAFF. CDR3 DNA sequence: TGTGCCTGGAGTGTTCGGGGCGGCACTGAAGCTTTCTTT.

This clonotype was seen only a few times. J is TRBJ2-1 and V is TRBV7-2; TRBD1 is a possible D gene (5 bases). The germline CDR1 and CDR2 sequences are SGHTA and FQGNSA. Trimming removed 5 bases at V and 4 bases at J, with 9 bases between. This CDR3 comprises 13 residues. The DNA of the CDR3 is TGTGCCAGCAGCACAGACAGTTACAATGAGCAGTTCTTC. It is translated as CASSTDSYNEQFF.

In DNA form, the CDR3 reads TGTGCCAGCAGTTTTTGGAGTAATGAAAAACTGTTTTTT. Amino acids: CASSFWSNEKLFF. This chain connects TRBV12-3 or TRBV12-4 to TRBJ1-4; no definite D call. V was cut by 3 bases and J by 4 bases, with 6 bases left in between. CDR3 length: 13 amino acids.

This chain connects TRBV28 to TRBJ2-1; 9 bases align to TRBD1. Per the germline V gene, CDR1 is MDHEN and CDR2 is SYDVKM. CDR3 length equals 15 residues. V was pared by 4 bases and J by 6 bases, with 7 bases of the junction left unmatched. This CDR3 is CASSSPGQGSNEQFF. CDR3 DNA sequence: TGTGCCAGCAGTTCCCCGGGACAGGGAAGCAATGAGCAGTTCTTC.

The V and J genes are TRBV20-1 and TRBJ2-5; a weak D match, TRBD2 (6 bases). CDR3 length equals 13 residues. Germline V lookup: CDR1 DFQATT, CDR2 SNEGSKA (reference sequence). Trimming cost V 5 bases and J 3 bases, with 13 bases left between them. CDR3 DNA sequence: TGCAGTGCTGCAAGGACTACCGAAGAGACCCAGTACTTC. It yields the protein CSAARTTEETQYF.

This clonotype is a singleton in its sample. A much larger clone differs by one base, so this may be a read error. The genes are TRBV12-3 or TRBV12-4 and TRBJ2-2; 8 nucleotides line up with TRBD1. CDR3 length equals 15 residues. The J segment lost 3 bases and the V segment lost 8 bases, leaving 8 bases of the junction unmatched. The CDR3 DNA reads TGTGCCAGCCTGGGGGCGGGACAGGACACCGGGGAGCTGTTTTTT. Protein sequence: CASLGAGQDTGELFF.

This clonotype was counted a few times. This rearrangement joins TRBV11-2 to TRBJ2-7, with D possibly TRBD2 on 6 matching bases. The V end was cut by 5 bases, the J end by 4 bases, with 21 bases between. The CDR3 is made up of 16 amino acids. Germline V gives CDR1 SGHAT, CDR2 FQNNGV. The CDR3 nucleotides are TGTGCCAGCAGCCCCAGGTCGGGAGCCAGTAGGTACGAGCAGTACTTC. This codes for CASSPRSGASRYEQYF.

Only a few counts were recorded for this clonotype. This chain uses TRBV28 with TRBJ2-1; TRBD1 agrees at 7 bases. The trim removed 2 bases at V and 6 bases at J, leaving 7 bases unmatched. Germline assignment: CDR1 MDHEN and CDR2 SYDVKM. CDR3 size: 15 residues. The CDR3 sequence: CASSLRQGWINEQFF. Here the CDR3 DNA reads TGTGCCAGCAGTTTAAGACAGGGCTGGATCAATGAGCAGTTCTTC.

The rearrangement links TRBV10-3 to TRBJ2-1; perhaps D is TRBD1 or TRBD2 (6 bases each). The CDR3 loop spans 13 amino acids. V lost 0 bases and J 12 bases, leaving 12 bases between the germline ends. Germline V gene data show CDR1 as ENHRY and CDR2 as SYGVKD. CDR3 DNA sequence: TGTGCCATCAGTGAGTCAGGGGGGCTTGGGCAGTTCTTC. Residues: CAISESGGLGQFF.

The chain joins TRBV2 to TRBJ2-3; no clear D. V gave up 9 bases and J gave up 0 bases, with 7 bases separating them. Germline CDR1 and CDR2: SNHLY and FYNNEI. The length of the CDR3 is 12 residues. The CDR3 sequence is CASTASTDTQYF. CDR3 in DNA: TGTGCCAGTACCGCTAGCACAGATACGCAGTATTTT.

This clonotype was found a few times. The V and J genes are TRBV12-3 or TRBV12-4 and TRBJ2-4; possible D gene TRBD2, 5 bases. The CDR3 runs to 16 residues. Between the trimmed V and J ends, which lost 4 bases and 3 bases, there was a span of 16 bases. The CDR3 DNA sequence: TGTGCCAGCAGTTCCGGACTGCAGCTGGGCAAAAACATTCAGTACTTC. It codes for CASSSGLQLGKNIQYF.

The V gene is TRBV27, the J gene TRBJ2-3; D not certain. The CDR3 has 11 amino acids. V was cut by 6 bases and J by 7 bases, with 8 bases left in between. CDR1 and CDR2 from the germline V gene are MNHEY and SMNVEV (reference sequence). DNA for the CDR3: TGTGCCAGCAGCTCGTCGCATACGCAGTATTTT. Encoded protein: CASSSSHTQYF.

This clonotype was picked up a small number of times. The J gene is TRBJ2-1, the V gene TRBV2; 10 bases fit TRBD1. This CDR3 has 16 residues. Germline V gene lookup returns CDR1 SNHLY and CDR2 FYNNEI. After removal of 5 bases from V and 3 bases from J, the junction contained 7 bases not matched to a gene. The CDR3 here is CASSPRTGGIYNEQFF. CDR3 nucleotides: TGTGCCAGCAGTCCAAGGACAGGGGGGATCTACAATGAGCAGTTCTTC.

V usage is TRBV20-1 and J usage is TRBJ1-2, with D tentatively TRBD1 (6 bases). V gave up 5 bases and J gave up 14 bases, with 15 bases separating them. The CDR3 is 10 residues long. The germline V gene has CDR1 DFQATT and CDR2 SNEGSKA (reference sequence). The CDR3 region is CSAGQPFGTF. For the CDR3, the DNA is TGCAGTGCTGGACAGCCGTTCGGAACCTTC.

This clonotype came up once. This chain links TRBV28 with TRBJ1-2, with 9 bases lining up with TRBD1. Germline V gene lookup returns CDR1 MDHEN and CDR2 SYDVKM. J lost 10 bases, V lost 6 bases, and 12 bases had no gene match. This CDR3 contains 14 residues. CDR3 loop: CASRVPGQGAAYTF. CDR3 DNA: TGTGCCAGCAGGGTACCGGGACAGGGAGCTGCCTACACCTTC.

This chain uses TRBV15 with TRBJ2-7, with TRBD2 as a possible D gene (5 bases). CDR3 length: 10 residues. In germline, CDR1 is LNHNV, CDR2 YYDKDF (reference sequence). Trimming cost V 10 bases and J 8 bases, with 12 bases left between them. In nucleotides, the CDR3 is TGTGCCAGCCTAGCTTTCCAGCAGTACTTC. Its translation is CASLAFQQYF.

The DNA for the CDR3 is TGTGCCAGCAGCGTGGGGACCCGCGGGACACAATCTGATACGCAGTATTTT. It is translated as CASSVGTRGTQSDTQYF. V and J are TRBV11-3 and TRBJ2-3; D may be TRBD1 or TRBD2 (6 bases each). The germline gives CDR1 SGHNT, CDR2 YENEEA. There are 17 residues in the CDR3. The ends were cut back, 5 bases at V and 6 bases at J, with 24 bases in the middle.

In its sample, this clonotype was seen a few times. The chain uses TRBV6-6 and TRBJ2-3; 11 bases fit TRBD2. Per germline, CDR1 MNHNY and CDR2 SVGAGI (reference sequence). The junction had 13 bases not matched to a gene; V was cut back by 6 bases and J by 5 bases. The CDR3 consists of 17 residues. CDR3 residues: CASSLNRLAGGRDTQYF. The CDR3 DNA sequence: TGTGCCAGCAGCCTAAATCGTCTAGCGGGAGGTAGAGATACGCAGTATTTT.

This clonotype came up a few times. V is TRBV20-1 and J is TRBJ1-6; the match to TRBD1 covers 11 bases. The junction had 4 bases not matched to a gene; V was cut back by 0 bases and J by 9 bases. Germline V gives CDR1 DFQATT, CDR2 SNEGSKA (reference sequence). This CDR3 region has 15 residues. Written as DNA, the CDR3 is TGCAGTGCTAGAGATTGGACAGGGGGCAGTTCACCCCTCCACTTT. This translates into CSARDWTGGSSPLHF.

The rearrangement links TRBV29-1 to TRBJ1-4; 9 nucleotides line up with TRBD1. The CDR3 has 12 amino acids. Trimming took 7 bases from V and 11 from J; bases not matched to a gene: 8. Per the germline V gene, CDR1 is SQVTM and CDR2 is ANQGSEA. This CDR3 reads CSARQGEGKLFF. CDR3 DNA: TGCAGCGCCCGACAGGGGGAAGGGAAACTGTTTTTT.

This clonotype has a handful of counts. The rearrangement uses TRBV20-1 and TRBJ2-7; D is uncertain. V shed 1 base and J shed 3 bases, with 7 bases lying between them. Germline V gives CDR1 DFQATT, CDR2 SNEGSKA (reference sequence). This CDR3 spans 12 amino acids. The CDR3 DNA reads TGCAGTGCTAGAGCTAGTGTCTACGAGCAGTACTTC. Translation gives CSARASVYEQYF.

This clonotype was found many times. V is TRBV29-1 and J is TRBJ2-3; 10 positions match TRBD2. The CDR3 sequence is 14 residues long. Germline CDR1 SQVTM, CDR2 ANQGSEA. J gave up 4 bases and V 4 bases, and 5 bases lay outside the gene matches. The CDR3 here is CSVGASGSSDTQYF. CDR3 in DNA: TGCAGCGTTGGGGCTAGCGGGAGTTCAGATACGCAGTATTTT.

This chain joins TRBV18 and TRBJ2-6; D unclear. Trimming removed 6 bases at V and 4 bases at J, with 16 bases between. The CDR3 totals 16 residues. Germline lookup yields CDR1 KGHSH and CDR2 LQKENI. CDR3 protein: CASSEKDRRGANVLTF. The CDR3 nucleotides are TGTGCCAGCTCGGAAAAAGACCGAAGGGGGGCCAACGTCCTGACTTTC.

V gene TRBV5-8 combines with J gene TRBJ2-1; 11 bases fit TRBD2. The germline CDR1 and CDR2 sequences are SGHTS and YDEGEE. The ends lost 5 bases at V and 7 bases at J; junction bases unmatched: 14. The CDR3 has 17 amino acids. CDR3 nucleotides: TGTGCCAGCAGAGAAACCGTTCTAGCGGGAGGTTGGAATGAGCAGTTCTTC. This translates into CASRETVLAGGWNEQFF. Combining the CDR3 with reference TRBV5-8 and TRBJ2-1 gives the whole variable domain EAGVTQSPTHLIKTRGQQATLRCSPISGHTSVYWYQQALGLGLQFLLWYDEGEERNRGNFPPRFSGRQFPNYSSELNVNALELEDSALYLCASRETVLAGGWNEQFFGPGTRLTVL.

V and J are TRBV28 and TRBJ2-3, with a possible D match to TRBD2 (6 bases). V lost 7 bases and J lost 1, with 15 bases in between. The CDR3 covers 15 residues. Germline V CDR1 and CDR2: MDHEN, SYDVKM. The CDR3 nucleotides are TGTGCCAGCAACCTGGAGGGAGTGGGCACAGATACGCAGTATTTT. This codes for CASNLEGVGTDTQYF.

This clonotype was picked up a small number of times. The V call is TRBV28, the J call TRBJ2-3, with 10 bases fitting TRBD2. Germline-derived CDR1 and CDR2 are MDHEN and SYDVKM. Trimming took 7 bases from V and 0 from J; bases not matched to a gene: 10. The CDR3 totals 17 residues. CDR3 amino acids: CASIHPLTSGSTDTQYF. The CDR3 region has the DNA TGTGCCAGCATCCACCCCCTGACTAGCGGGAGCACAGATACGCAGTATTTT.

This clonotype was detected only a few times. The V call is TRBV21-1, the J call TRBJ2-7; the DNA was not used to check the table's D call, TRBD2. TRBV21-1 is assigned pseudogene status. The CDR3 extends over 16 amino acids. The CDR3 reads CASSKSRVLAAYEQYF. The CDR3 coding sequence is TGTGCCAGCAGCAAAAGCAGGGTACTAGCGGCCTACGAGCAGTACTTC.